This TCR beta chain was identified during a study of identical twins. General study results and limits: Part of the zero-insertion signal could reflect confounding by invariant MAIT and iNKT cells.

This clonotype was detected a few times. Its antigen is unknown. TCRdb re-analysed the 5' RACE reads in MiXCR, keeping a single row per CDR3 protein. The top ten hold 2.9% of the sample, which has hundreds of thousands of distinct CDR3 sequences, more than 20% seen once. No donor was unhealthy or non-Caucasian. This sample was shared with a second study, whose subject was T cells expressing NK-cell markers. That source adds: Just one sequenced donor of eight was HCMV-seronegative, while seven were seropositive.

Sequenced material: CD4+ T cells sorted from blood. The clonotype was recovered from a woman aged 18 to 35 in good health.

The CDR3 DNA reads TGTGCCACCAGCAAGGAGACAGGGAAGAGCGAGCAGTACTTC. Its translation is CATSKETGKSEQYF. The chain uses TRBV15 and TRBJ2-7, with 7 bases that match TRBD1. Germline CDR1 LNHNV, CDR2 YYDKDF (reference sequence). V dropped 4 bases and J dropped 6; count of bases not matched to a gene: 9. The CDR3 is made up of 14 amino acids.